Presented here are 16 T cell receptor beta chains from one specimen sequenced in a study of cytomegalovirus exposure and HLA in healthy donors. TCRdb's table, derived via immunoSEQ multiplex PCR, lists solely in-frame clones and lacks some. The data show roughly 75,000 clones, around four fifths seen once. The material sequenced was PBMCs. The origin of the receptors is a man under 40 in good health and CMV-seronegative.

The rearrangement links TRBV5-1 to TRBJ2-1; 8 bases map to TRBD1. V was clipped by 9 bases and J by 7 bases; unmatched bases: 15. The CDR3 totals 15 residues. The germline gives CDR1 SGHRS, CDR2 YFSETQ. CDR3 nucleotide sequence: TGCGCCACCTTCGCCGGGACAGGAATGCATAATGAGCAGTTCTTC. This translates into CATFAGTGMHNEQFF.

This clone occurred once. The chain has TRBV30 and TRBJ2-3; TRBD2 aligns across 9 bases. This CDR3 is built from 17 residues. J gave up 0 bases and V 2 bases, and 9 bases lay outside the gene matches. Germline CDR1 is GTSNPN and CDR2 is SVGIG (reference sequence). The chain's CDR3 is CAWSSYLLAGSTDTQYF. The CDR3, as DNA: TGTGCCTGGAGTTCCTATCTCCTAGCGGGGAGCACAGATACGCAGTATTTT.

This clone has just a few counts. The chain employs TRBV29-1 and TRBJ2-6, with TRBD1 matching 9 bases. Germline V gene sequence: CDR1 SQVTM, CDR2 ANQGSEA. This CDR3 has 17 residues. The V and J ends lost 4 bases and 1 base, in that order; junction bases with no gene match: 8. The CDR3 loop is CSVGPGQGTSGANVLTF. The CDR3 DNA follows: TGCAGCGTTGGGCCGGGACAGGGAACTTCTGGGGCCAACGTCCTGACTTTC.

This chain joins TRBV6-1 and TRBJ2-7; 8 bases are a match to TRBD2. This CDR3 has 15 amino acids. V trimming: 2 bases; J trimming: 1 base; junction bases outside the gene matches: 4. Germline V gives CDR1 MNHNS, CDR2 SASEGT. This CDR3 reads CASSEQSGGSYEQYF. As DNA, the CDR3 is TGTGCCAGCAGTGAACAAAGCGGGGGTTCCTACGAGCAGTACTTC.

V usage is TRBV5-4 and J usage is TRBJ1-1, with 9 bases lining up with TRBD1. CDR1 is SGHNT and CDR2 is YYREEE in the germline V gene (reference sequence). Losses at the gene ends were 5 bases for V and 0 bases for J; bases not matched to a gene: 5. The CDR3 totals 15 residues. This chain's CDR3 is CASSWDRELNTEAFF. CDR3 nucleotide sequence: TGTGCCAGCAGTTGGGACAGGGAGCTGAACACTGAAGCTTTCTTT.

The rearrangement uses TRBV19 and TRBJ2-1; 10 bases match TRBD2. Germline V gene data show CDR1 as LNHDA and CDR2 as SQIVND (reference sequence). The CDR3 runs 15 residues. The V segment lost 8 bases and the J segment 8 bases; nucleotides outside the gene matches: 12. The CDR3 region has the DNA TGTGCCAGTTCCAGCGGGGGGGCGGGGGTTTATGAGCAGTTCTTC. Encoded protein: CASSSGGAGVYEQFF.

This clone has just a few counts. V gene TRBV5-6 combines with J gene TRBJ2-7, with 7 bases lining up with TRBD1. The CDR3 spans 13 residues. With 9 bases clipped from V and 2 bases from J, the junction kept 8 bases outside the gene matches. The germline V gene encodes CDR1 SGHDT and CDR2 YYEEEE. The CDR3 sequence is CATSRDRAYEQYF. For the CDR3, the DNA is TGTGCCACCTCACGGGACAGAGCCTACGAGCAGTACTTC.

The rearrangement joins TRBV11-1 to TRBJ1-1; maybe TRBD1 (6 bases). Between the trimmed V and J ends, which lost 5 bases and 0 bases, there was a span of 13 bases. This CDR3 has 15 residues. The V gene's germline CDR1 is SGHAT and CDR2 FQDESV (reference sequence). The CDR3 sequence: CASSKHREMNTEAFF. As DNA, the CDR3 is TGTGCCAGCAGCAAACACAGGGAGATGAACACTGAAGCTTTCTTT.

Remarks on this clone: The sample holds other DNA sequences that translate to the same CDR3. The chain joins TRBV6-5 to TRBJ1-4; 7 bases are shared with TRBD1. Germline V gene lookup returns CDR1 MNHEY and CDR2 SVGAGI. CDR3 length: 12 residues. Trimming removed 6 bases from V and 7 bases from J; junction bases left unmatched: 2. CDR3 bases: TGTGCCAGCAGGGGGACAGCTGAAAAACTGTTTTTT. Protein product: CASRGTAEKLFF.

The chain is built from TRBV6-1 and TRBJ2-3, with 11 positions matching TRBD2. V lost 3 bases, J lost 4 bases, and 6 bases stayed unmatched. Germline V gene sequence: CDR1 MNHNS, CDR2 SASEGT. This CDR3 region has 16 residues. The CDR3 protein is CASSETSGMSPDTQYF. The CDR3 nucleotides are TGTGCCAGCAGTGAGACTAGCGGGATGAGTCCAGATACGCAGTATTTT.

This sequence joins TRBV18 and TRBJ2-5, with D hard to call. The germline V gene encodes CDR1 KGHSH and CDR2 LQKENI. Trimming took off 3 bases at V and 6 bases at J, with 17 bases between the two ends. This CDR3 spans 15 amino acids. Here the CDR3 reads CASSPGFLTAKTQYF. Here the CDR3 DNA reads TGTGCCAGCTCACCCGGGTTCCTAACGGCAAAGACCCAGTACTTC.

The chain carries TRBV7-9 and TRBJ2-3; TRBD1 aligns across 10 bases. V lost 4 bases, J lost 1 base, and 8 bases stayed unmatched. From germline, CDR1 is SEHNR and CDR2 FQNEAQ (reference sequence). This CDR3 spans 17 amino acids. CDR3 nucleotides: TGTGCCAGCAGCTCGGAGACAGGGGGCTTCGGCACAGATACGCAGTATTTT. Its protein is CASSSETGGFGTDTQYF.

This clone showed up just once. The rearrangement uses TRBV6-4 and TRBJ2-2; the D gene is possibly TRBD1 (6 bases). The CDR3 is 16 residues long. Trimming left V 6 bases short and J 6 bases short, with 20 bases between. Germline lookup yields CDR1 MRHNA and CDR2 SNTAGT. CDR3 sequence reads: CASSPTPATGSGELFF. The CDR3 bases are TGTGCCAGCAGCCCTACACCGGCAACAGGGTCCGGGGAGCTGTTTTTT.

The chain is built from TRBV28 and TRBJ1-4; tentatively, D is TRBD1 (5 bases). The CDR3 is 13 amino acids. Trimming stripped 2 bases from V and 8 bases from J, with 9 bases between. Germline V gene data show CDR1 as MDHEN and CDR2 as SYDVKM. CDR3: CASSLAGSEKLFF. The CDR3 nucleotides read TGTGCCAGCAGTTTAGCAGGGTCCGAAAAACTGTTTTTT.

The J gene is TRBJ2-4, the V gene TRBV6-1, with 10 bases matching TRBD1. Germline V gene sequence: CDR1 MNHNS, CDR2 SASEGT. Trimming cost V 4 bases and J 7 bases; bases outside gene matches: 13. The CDR3 sequence is 17 residues long. The CDR3 DNA sequence: TGTGCCAGCAGTGTTTCGGTTCCGGGACAGGGGATTAACATTCAGTACTTC. Protein sequence: CASSVSVPGQGINIQYF.

The chain has TRBV13 and TRBJ1-2; 7 bases line up with TRBD1. The germline gives CDR1 PRHDT, CDR2 FYEKMQ (reference sequence). The CDR3 is 14 amino acids. V was pared by 5 bases and J by 4 bases, with 7 bases of the junction left unmatched. Here the CDR3 DNA reads TGTGCCAGCAGCATGACAGGGACGGCCTATGGCTACACCTTC. Its protein product is CASSMTGTAYGYTF.